The subject of this entry is one T cell receptor (beta chain). Specified time point: baseline, week 1 (first vaccination visit). Treatment in this sample: pre-vaccination baseline after standard-of-care therapy. The study enrolled donors with new WHO grade 3 or 4 IDH1-mutant, ATRX-lost astrocytomas. This sample is part of a study of a mutant IDH1 vaccine in newly diagnosed glioma. The overall study: Treated patients were roughly 60% male, around 38% female, mean age around 40 years.

J lost 0 bases, V lost 7 bases, and 11 bases had no gene match. CDR1 MDHEN and CDR2 SYDVKM come from the germline V gene. The CDR3 sequence is 17 residues long. Sequencing used immunoSEQ multiplex PCR; TCRdb keeps in-frame clones, though not all of them. This table has approximately 100,000 clones, over 85% appearing once. The receptor was derived from a woman in her forties or fifties with glioma. Here the sequenced sample was PBMCs, taken from a glioma patient treated with radiotherapy, temozolomide or both. V and J are TRBV28 and TRBJ1-5; TRBD1 agrees at 8 bases. The CDR3 DNA sequence: TGTGCCAGCACCCCTGGACAGGGAGCGTATAGCAATCAGCCCCAGCATTTT. This translates into CASTPGQGAYSNQPQHF.